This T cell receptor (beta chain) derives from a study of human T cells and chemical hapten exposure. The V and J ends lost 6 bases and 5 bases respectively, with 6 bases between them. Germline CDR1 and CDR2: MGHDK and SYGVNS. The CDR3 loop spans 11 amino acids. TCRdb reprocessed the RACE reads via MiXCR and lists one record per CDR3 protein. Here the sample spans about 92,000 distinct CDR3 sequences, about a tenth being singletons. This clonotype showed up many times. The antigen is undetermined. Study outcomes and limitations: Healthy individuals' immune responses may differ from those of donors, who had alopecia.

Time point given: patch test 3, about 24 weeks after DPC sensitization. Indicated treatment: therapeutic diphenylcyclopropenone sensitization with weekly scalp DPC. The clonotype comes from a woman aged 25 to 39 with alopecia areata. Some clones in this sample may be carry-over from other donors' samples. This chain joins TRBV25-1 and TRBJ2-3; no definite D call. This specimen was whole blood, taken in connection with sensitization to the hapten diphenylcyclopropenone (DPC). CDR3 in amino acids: CASRGIDTQYF. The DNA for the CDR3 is TGTGCCAGCAGGGGGATAGATACGCAGTATTTT.